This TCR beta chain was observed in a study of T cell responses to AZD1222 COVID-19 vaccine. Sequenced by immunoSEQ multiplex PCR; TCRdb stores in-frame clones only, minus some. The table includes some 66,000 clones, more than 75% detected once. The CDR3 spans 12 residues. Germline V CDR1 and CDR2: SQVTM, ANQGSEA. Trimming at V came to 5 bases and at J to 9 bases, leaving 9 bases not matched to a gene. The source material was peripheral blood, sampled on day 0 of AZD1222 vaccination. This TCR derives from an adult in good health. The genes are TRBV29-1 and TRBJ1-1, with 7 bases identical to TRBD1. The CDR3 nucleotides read TGCAGCGTTCAAAGAGGGACAGAGAAAGCTTTCTTT. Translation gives CSVQRGTEKAFF. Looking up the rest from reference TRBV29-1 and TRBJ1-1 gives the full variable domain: SAVISQKPSRDICQRGTSLTIQCQVDSQVTMMFWYRQQPGQSLTLIATANQGSEATYESGFVIDKFPISRPNLTFSTLTVSNMSPEDSSIYLCSVQRGTEKAFFGQGTRLTVV.